The next 14 T cell receptor beta chains were all read from a single sample in a study of control samples from healthy donors and cancer patients. Measured with immunoSEQ multiplex PCR; TCRdb has only the in-frame clones, and not every one. The repertoire holds some 120,000 clones, with about 88% as singletons. The sequencing sample was made of blood. All receptors derive from a woman in her seventies in good health.

The chain links TRBV19 to TRBJ1-2; 9 positions match TRBD1. The V segment lost 3 bases and the J segment 6 bases; nucleotides outside the gene matches: 5. Germline loops: CDR1 LNHDA, CDR2 SQIVND (reference sequence). The CDR3 is 14 amino acids. CDR3 loop: CASSMGTGRNGYTF. For the CDR3, the DNA is TGTGCCAGTAGTATGGGGACAGGGCGAAATGGCTACACCTTC.

This clone was picked up a small number of times. This chain uses TRBV5-1 with TRBJ1-3, with D possibly matching TRBD1 (5 bases). This CDR3 contains 17 residues. CDR1 SGHRS and CDR2 YFSETQ come from the germline V gene. V lost 0 bases and J 2 bases, leaving 15 bases between the germline ends. The CDR3 DNA is TGCGCCAGCAGCTTGGGGGGGACGGGGATACCTGGAAACACCATATATTTT. Translating it yields CASSLGGTGIPGNTIYF. The full variable domain, in which reference TRBV5-1 and TRBJ1-3 provide the parts outside the CDR3, is KAGVTQTPRYLIKTRGQQVTLSCSPISGHRSVSWYQQTPGQGLQFLFEYFSETQRNKGNFPGRFSGRQFSNSRSEMNVSTLELGDSALYLCASSLGGTGIPGNTIYFGEGSWLTVV.

J is TRBJ1-1 and V is TRBV9; TRBD1 matches at 8 bases. Germline trimming cut 4 bases from V and 3 bases from J; bases unmatched to any gene: 2. The CDR3 runs to 13 residues. Germline-derived CDR1 and CDR2 are SGDLS and YYNGEE. The CDR3 DNA is TGTGCCAGCAGCTGGGGACAGGACACTGAAGCTTTCTTT. Its translation: CASSWGQDTEAFF.

This clone was observed once. The chain combines TRBV11-3 with TRBJ2-1; TRBD1 matches 8 bases. There are 14 residues in the CDR3. V was clipped by 5 bases and J by 1 base; unmatched bases: 1. Looked up from germline, CDR1 is SGHNT and CDR2 is YENEEA. Here the CDR3 DNA reads TGTGCCAGCAGCCGGGACAGGTCCTACAATGAGCAGTTCTTC. It codes for CASSRDRSYNEQFF.

The chain combines TRBV5-1 with TRBJ1-5; D call uncertain. Germline CDR1 and CDR2: SGHRS and YFSETQ. The V end was cut by 0 bases, the J end by 0 bases, with 10 bases between. The CDR3 has 16 amino acids. The CDR3 bases are TGCGCCAGCAGCTTGGATGGGTTGACTAGCAATCAGCCCCAGCATTTT. Its protein is CASSLDGLTSNQPQHF.

J is TRBJ1-6 and V is TRBV6-4; D gene unclear. The germline V and J ends were trimmed by 6 bases and 8 bases, with 11 bases remaining between them. The length of the CDR3 is 13 residues. Per germline, CDR1 MRHNA and CDR2 SNTAGT. The CDR3 is CASSGSTDSPLHF. CDR3 bases: TGTGCCAGCAGCGGCTCCACAGATTCACCCCTCCACTTT.

In its sample, this clone was seen a few times. The J gene is TRBJ1-1, the V gene TRBV27; D perhaps matches TRBD1 (6 bases). The CDR3 length is 13 residues. V lost 6 bases, J lost 4 bases, and 12 bases lay in between. CDR1 is MNHEY, CDR2 SMNVEV, per germline (reference sequence). For the CDR3, the DNA is TGTGCCAGCAGATTCCAGGGGTCCACTGAAGCTTTCTTT. Its translation is CASRFQGSTEAFF.

V gene TRBV6-5 combines with J gene TRBJ1-5; 9 bases are shared with TRBD1. CDR1 and CDR2 (germline): MNHEY, SVGAGI. The CDR3 sequence is 13 residues long. The trim removed 6 bases at V and 5 bases at J, leaving 2 bases unmatched. Here the CDR3 DNA reads TGTGCCAGCAGGGGACAGGGAGATCAGCCCCAGCATTTT. Amino acids: CASRGQGDQPQHF.

The chain uses TRBV18 and TRBJ1-1; TRBD1 matches 7 bases. Germline V lookup: CDR1 KGHSH, CDR2 LQKENI. J was trimmed by 0 bases and V by 6 bases; bases with no gene match: 7. This CDR3 spans 15 amino acids. CDR3 amino acids: CASSPGQAMNTEAFF. The CDR3 DNA follows: TGTGCCAGCTCGCCCGGACAGGCCATGAACACTGAAGCTTTCTTT.

The chain carries TRBV5-4 and TRBJ1-6; unclear D gene. Germline V lookup: CDR1 SGHNT, CDR2 YYREEE (reference sequence). The length of the CDR3 is 14 residues. V gave up 3 bases and J gave up 6 bases, with 10 bases separating them. Here the CDR3 reads CASSSAELNSPLHF. DNA for the CDR3: TGTGCCAGCAGCTCGGCAGAGCTTAATTCACCCCTCCACTTT.

For the CDR3, the DNA is TGTGCCAGCAGTGAAAAGGGGTGGCAGCCCCAGCATTTT. This sequence encodes CASSEKGWQPQHF. V gene TRBV6-1 combines with J gene TRBJ1-5; D may be TRBD1 (5 bases). CDR1 and CDR2 (germline): MNHNS, SASEGT. The CDR3 is 13 amino acids. Trimming shortened V by 2 bases and J by 7 bases, and 9 bases separated the two germline ends.

CDR3 residues: CASSLQGGPLEAFF. In DNA, the CDR3 is TGTGCCAGCAGTCTACAAGGGGGCCCGCTTGAAGCTTTCTTT. The chain uses TRBV2 and TRBJ1-1, with 7 bases aligning to TRBD1. J lost 7 bases, V lost 5 bases, and 10 bases had no gene match. Germline assignment: CDR1 SNHLY and CDR2 FYNNEI. CDR3 length: 14 amino acids.

The V and J genes are TRBV3-1 (or the pseudogene TRBV3-2) and TRBJ1-4; 8 positions agree with TRBD1. The ends lost 4 bases at V and 6 bases at J; junction bases unmatched: 7. The CDR3 consists of 15 residues. Germline assignment: CDR1 LGHDT and CDR2 YNNKEL (reference sequence). CDR3 nucleotide sequence: TGTGCCAGCAGCCTACATCAGGGGGCTTATGAAAAACTGTTTTTT. This codes for CASSLHQGAYEKLFF.

The CDR3 reads CATSDWASGSYNEQFF. The CDR3 DNA is TGTGCCACCAGTGATTGGGCATCTGGGTCCTACAATGAGCAGTTCTTC. The chain has TRBV24-1 and TRBJ2-1, with D unclear. The CDR3 covers 16 residues. CDR1 and CDR2 from the germline V gene are KGHDR and SFDVKD. Trimming shortened V by 2 bases and J by 1 base, and 11 bases separated the two germline ends.